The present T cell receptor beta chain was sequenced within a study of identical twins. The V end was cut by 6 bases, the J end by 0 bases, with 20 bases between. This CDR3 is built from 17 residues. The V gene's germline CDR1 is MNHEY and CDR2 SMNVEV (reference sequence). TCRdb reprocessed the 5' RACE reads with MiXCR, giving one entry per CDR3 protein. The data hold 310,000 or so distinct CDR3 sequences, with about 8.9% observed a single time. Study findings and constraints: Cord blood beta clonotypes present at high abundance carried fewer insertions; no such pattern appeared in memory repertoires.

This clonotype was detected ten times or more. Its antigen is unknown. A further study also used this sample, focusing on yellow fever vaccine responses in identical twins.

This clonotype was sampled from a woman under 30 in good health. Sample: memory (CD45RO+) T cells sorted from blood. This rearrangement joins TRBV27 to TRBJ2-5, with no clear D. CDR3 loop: CASRRRGGRLYQETQYF. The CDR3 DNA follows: TGTGCCAGCAGGAGACGCGGCGGCCGACTGTACCAAGAGACCCAGTACTTC.